What follows is one T cell receptor (beta chain) and its context. Assay used: immunoSEQ multiplex PCR; TCRdb lists only in-frame clones, some missing. The table shows 1,400,000 or so clones, with approximately 98.5% occurring only once. Between the trimmed V and J ends, which lost 4 bases and 6 bases, there was a span of 19 bases. This CDR3 region has 15 residues. From germline, CDR1 is MDHEN and CDR2 SYDVKM. This specimen belongs to a study of shared clonotypes between healthy human individuals. Sequencing input: naive CD4+ T cells sorted from blood. The sample's subset: CD45RA+ positively selected. This clonotype originated in a man aged 25 to 45 in good health. The V call is TRBV28, the J call TRBJ2-7; perhaps TRBD1 as D (6 bases). CDR3 sequence reads: CASSYPLQGVGEQYF. CDR3 nucleotide sequence: TGTGCCAGCAGTTATCCATTACAGGGCGTCGGCGAGCAGTACTTC.